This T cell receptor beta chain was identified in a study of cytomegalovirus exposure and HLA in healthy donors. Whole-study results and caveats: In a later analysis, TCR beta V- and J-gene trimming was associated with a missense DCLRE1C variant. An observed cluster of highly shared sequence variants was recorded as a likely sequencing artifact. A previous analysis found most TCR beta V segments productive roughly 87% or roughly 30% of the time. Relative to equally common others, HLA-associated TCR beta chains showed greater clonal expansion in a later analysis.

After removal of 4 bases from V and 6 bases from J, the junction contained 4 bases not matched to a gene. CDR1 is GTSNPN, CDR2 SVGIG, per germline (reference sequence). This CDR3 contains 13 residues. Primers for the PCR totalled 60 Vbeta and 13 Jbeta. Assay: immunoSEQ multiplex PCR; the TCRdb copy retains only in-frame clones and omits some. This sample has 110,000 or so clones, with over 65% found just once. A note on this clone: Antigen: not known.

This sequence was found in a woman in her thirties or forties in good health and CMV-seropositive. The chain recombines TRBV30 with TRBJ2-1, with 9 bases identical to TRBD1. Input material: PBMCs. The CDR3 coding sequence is TGTGCCTGGATGGGGACAGGGTCCAATGAGCAGTTCTTC. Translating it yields CAWMGTGSNEQFF.